The clone carrying this T cell receptor beta chain was recorded once. Clones were read by immunoSEQ multiplex PCR, and TCRdb kept only the in-frame ones, dropping some. The repertoire holds approximately 330,000 clones, with roughly 88% as singletons. The entry originates in a study of blood T cell repertoires in COVID-19. Study in general: T cells, B-cell-depleted T cells, or PBMCs supplied cDNA or gDNA.

The CDR3 spans 16 residues. CDR1 and CDR2 from the germline V gene are MDHEN and SYDVKM. Germline trimming cut 3 bases from V and 7 bases from J; bases unmatched to any gene: 7. The gene calls are TRBV28 and TRBJ1-5, with 12 bases identical to TRBD1. The receptor was derived from a woman aged 50 to 60 with active or convalescent COVID-19. Specimen: peripheral blood. The chain's CDR3 is CASSLGGQGARQPQHF. Here the CDR3 DNA reads TGTGCCAGCAGTTTGGGGGGACAGGGGGCTCGGCAGCCCCAGCATTTT.